This passage covers 8 T cell receptor beta chains from one sample sequenced in a study of T-cell reconstitution after alpha-beta-depleted transplantation in children. A library of TCRbeta sequences, prepared with unique molecular identifiers, was generated. Via MiXCR, TCRdb re-called the PCR reads, giving one row per CDR3 protein. The sample shows about 870,000 distinct CDR3 sequences, about 16% of them seen only once. The sample in question was PBMCs, mostly from graft donor cells, obtained 360 days after TCRalphabeta/CD19-depleted stem cell transplant. These receptor sequences come from a male patient younger than 18 who had a stem cell transplant for acute lymphoblastic leukemia, so the T cells may come from the graft donor.

The chain carries TRBV10-2 and TRBJ2-5, with 14 bases fitting TRBD2. The V gene end was trimmed by 8 bases and the J gene end by 7 bases; junction bases not matched to a gene: 6. The CDR3 totals 14 residues. Germline V lookup: CDR1 WSHSY, CDR2 SAAADI. CDR3 DNA sequence: TGCGCCAGCGCCCCTGGACTAGCGGGAGGGACCCAGTACTTC. Amino acid sequence: CASAPGLAGGTQYF.

This clonotype was seen more than once but under ten times. The chain recombines TRBV7-3 with TRBJ2-5; D is uncertain. Germline values: CDR1 SGHTA, CDR2 FQGTGA. Trimming pared 3 bases from V and 4 bases from J, leaving 15 bases between. This CDR3 has 15 residues. CDR3 region: CASSLGSYGPETQYF. CDR3 sequence (DNA): TGTGCCAGCAGCTTGGGGTCTTACGGGCCAGAGACCCAGTACTTC.

This clonotype was recorded many times. The J gene is TRBJ2-2, the V gene TRBV5-1; D is ambiguous. The CDR3 has 13 amino acids. The V end was cut by 0 bases, the J end by 6 bases, with 6 bases between. In germline, CDR1 is SGHRS, CDR2 YFSETQ. CDR3 amino acids: CASSLVVAGELFF. The CDR3 DNA sequence: TGCGCCAGCAGCTTGGTGGTTGCCGGGGAGCTGTTTTTT.

This clonotype showed up just once. The gene calls are TRBV18 and TRBJ2-1; D is undetermined. The germline gives CDR1 KGHSH, CDR2 LQKENI. V lost 5 bases and J lost 5, with 19 bases in between. The CDR3 totals 16 residues. The CDR3 nucleotides read TGTGCCAGCTCAAGGTCGCTCTCGATGATGAACAATGAGCAGTTCTTC. This translates into CASSRSLSMMNNEQFF.

The chain joins TRBV5-1 to TRBJ1-1, with TRBD1 identical over 8 bases. J gave up 1 base and V 6 bases, and 2 bases lay outside the gene matches. Germline V lookup: CDR1 SGHRS, CDR2 YFSETQ. The CDR3 sequence is 13 residues long. The CDR3 sequence: CASTRGRNTEAFF. In nucleotides, the CDR3 is TGCGCCAGCACCAGGGGGCGGAACACTGAAGCTTTCTTT.

This clonotype showed up just once. The CDR3 region is CASSIAARDYGYTF. In DNA, the CDR3 is TGTGCCAGTAGTATAGCCGCCAGGGACTATGGCTACACCTTC. This chain uses TRBV19 with TRBJ1-2; perhaps TRBD1 as D (5 bases). The CDR3 sequence is 14 residues long. Trimming pared 1 base from V and 3 bases from J, leaving 9 bases between. The germline gives CDR1 LNHDA, CDR2 SQIVND (reference sequence).

J is TRBJ2-3 and V is TRBV7-9; D may be TRBD1 (6 bases). Germline values: CDR1 SEHNR, CDR2 FQNEAQ (reference sequence). CDR3 length equals 12 residues. The CDR3, as DNA: TGTGCAGGCAGGGGAGGCACAGATACGCAGTATTTT. Its translation is CAGRGGTDTQYF.

This clonotype was seen repeatedly, ten times or more. The CDR3 loop reads CASSVEGGPGWETQYF. The CDR3 coding sequence is TGTGCCAGCAGCGTAGAAGGGGGGCCGGGGTGGGAGACCCAGTACTTC. The rearrangement links TRBV9 to TRBJ2-5; D assignment may be TRBD1 or TRBD2 (6 bases each). Germline V gene data show CDR1 as SGDLS and CDR2 as YYNGEE. Trimming cost V 0 bases and J 5 bases, with 17 bases left between them. The CDR3 consists of 16 residues.